These T cell receptor beta chains were read from a single sample in a study of OX40 agonist ivuxolimab in advanced cancers. Generated by immunoSEQ multiplex PCR, the TCRdb table keeps only in-frame clones and is missing some. The sample has just over 40,000 clones, approximately 85% seen once. The sample consisted of CD4+ or CD8+ T cells sorted from blood, taken in a trial of the OX40 agonist ivuxolimab. The receptors were gathered from an adult with an advanced solid tumor such as melanoma, head and neck, liver or kidney cancer. Each CDR3 is given with its conserved first and last residue. D genes are given only for firm matches. Clone size is shown for a subset of rows, as once, few, many or a class of expanded clone.

CDR3aa	CDR3nt	d_gene	v_gene	j_gene	abundance
CASSLVAGHYEQYF	TGTGCCAGCAGCTTAGTTGCAGGGCACTACGAGCAGTACTTC	-	TRBV7-9	TRBJ2-7	-
CASSFLRAGAYNEQFF	TGTGCCAGCAGCTTTCTTCGGGCGGGTGCCTACAATGAGCAGTTCTTC	-	TRBV11-3	TRBJ2-1	-
CASSFGQGDTEAFF	TGTGCCAGCAGCTTTGGACAGGGCGACACTGAAGCTTTCTTT	TRBD1	TRBV7-9	TRBJ1-1	few
CAISEPPGELFF	TGTGCCATCAGTGAGCCCCCCGGGGAGCTGTTTTTT	-	TRBV10-3	TRBJ2-2	-
CAWSFTGNNEQFF	TGTGCCTGGAGTTTCACAGGGAACAATGAGCAGTTCTTC	-	TRBV30	TRBJ2-1	few
CASSLSRGGSYNEQFF	TGCGCCAGCAGCTTGAGCAGGGGTGGGTCCTACAATGAGCAGTTCTTC	-	TRBV5-1	TRBJ2-1	-
CASSIRQPNQPQHF	TGTGCCAGTAGTATCCGACAGCCTAATCAGCCCCAGCATTTT	-	TRBV19	TRBJ1-5	-
CASTLNWGSTDTQYF	TGTGCCAGCACTCTTAATTGGGGTAGCACAGATACGCAGTATTTT	-	TRBV11-1	TRBJ2-3	-
CATSRVKRGETQYF	TGTGCCACCAGCAGAGTCAAGCGGGGAGAGACCCAGTACTTC	TRBD2	TRBV15	TRBJ2-5	-
CASSQDRTSRDEQFF	TGCGCCAGCAGCCAAGATAGGACTAGTCGGGATGAGCAGTTCTTC	TRBD2	TRBV4-3	TRBJ2-1	once
CASSQSGGRGYTF	TGCGCCAGCAGCCAATCAGGGGGCCGTGGCTACACCTTC	TRBD1	TRBV4-3	TRBJ1-2	few
CASSVAGEMDTQYF	TGTGCCAGCAGCGTAGCTGGGGAAATGGATACGCAGTATTTT	-	TRBV9	TRBJ2-3	few
CQARGAEAFF	TGCCAAGCCAGGGGGGCTGAAGCTTTCTTT	TRBD1	TRBV20-1	TRBJ1-1	-
CASSYGGSSYNEQFF	TGTGCCAGCAGTTACGGCGGCAGCTCCTACAATGAGCAGTTCTTC	-	TRBV6-5	TRBJ2-1	-
CASSIVWGQEAFF	TGTGCCAGTAGTATAGTTTGGGGACAAGAAGCTTTCTTT	-	TRBV19	TRBJ1-1	-
CASSWTSGRAGDTGELFF	TGTGCCAGTAGCTGGACTAGCGGGAGGGCCGGGGACACCGGGGAGCTGTTTTTT	TRBD2	TRBV19	TRBJ2-2	-
CASSTERVRNTEAFF	TGTGCCAGCAGCACTGAAAGGGTTAGGAACACTGAAGCTTTCTTT	-	TRBV7-2	TRBJ1-1	-
CASSVGSLGNYGYTF	TGTGCCAGCAGCGTAGGTAGTCTGGGAAATTATGGCTACACCTTC	-	TRBV9	TRBJ1-2	-